This TCR beta chain was recorded in a study of T cell changes during pregnancy in multiple sclerosis. TCRdb keeps only in-frame clones here, not all; method: immunoSEQ multiplex PCR. The table has 60,000 to 75,000 clones, just over 90% seen once. V lost 4 bases and J lost 0, with 11 bases in between. This CDR3 has 15 amino acids. Germline CDR1 SGDLS, CDR2 YYNGEE. This sequence was found in a female donor with multiple sclerosis, enrolled in a pregnancy study. The sequences come from peripheral blood, collected after pregnancy. The gene calls are TRBV9 and TRBJ1-3; the D gene is possibly TRBD1 (5 bases). Here the CDR3 DNA reads TGTGCCAGCAGCCCTTGGACACGCTCTGGAAACACCATATATTTT. It codes for CASSPWTRSGNTIYF.